This record concerns one T cell receptor beta chain sequence. These data come from a study of T-cell reconstitution after alpha-beta-depleted transplantation in children. Unique molecular identifiers were used in preparing the TCRbeta library. Each CDR3 protein gets one entry after TCRdb re-called the PCR reads with MiXCR. The data show 350,000 to 400,000 distinct CDR3 sequences, over 20% seen once. CDR3 length equals 14 residues. Germline loops: CDR1 DFQATT, CDR2 SNEGSKA (reference sequence). V was clipped by 0 bases and J by 9 bases, with 15 bases between them. This chain links TRBV20-1 with TRBJ2-1; D may be TRBD1 (6 bases). The sequence was collected from a human donor who donated a stem cell graft to a child with acute myeloid leukemia. The sample consisted of PBMCs from the stem cell graft donor, taken from the stem cell graft. CDR3: CSAREGRGFSEQFF. The CDR3, as DNA: TGCAGTGCTAGAGAGGGCAGGGGCTTCTCTGAGCAGTTCTTC.